The 3 T cell receptor beta chains below were found in one sample sequenced in a study of T-cell memory formation after mild COVID-19. TCRdb passed the 5' RACE reads through MiXCR, listing each CDR3 protein once. The sample has 100,000 to 150,000 distinct CDR3 sequences; 5% to 6.5% are singletons. The specimen sequenced was PBMCs or a T cell subset sorted from them (not recorded which). These receptors originate from an adult woman who had mild COVID-19 (a few samples of this study predate the infection). Cell type and time point are not known.

In this sample, this clonotype turned up many times. The chain couples TRBV7-6 to TRBJ2-3; tentatively, D is TRBD1 or TRBD2 (5 bases each). The V end lost 4 bases, the J end lost 5 bases, and 22 bases lay between the germline ends. CDR3 size: 17 residues. Germline V gene sequence: CDR1 SGHVS, CDR2 FNYEAQ. The CDR3 DNA reads as TGTGCCAGCAGCTCCCTTGGGGTGGGGGTCCCCGGAGATACGCAGTATTTT. It codes for CASSSLGVGVPGDTQYF.

This clonotype was observed a handful of times. This chain links TRBV11-1 with TRBJ2-3, with a tentative D call TRBD1 (5 bases). The V end was cut by 5 bases, the J end by 6 bases, with 12 bases between. From germline, CDR1 is SGHAT and CDR2 FQDESV (reference sequence). The CDR3 is made up of 13 amino acids. CDR3 protein: CASSMMKGDTQYF. CDR3 nucleotides: TGTGCCAGCAGCATGATGAAGGGGGATACGCAGTATTTT.

This clonotype was seen many times. This chain links TRBV20-1 with TRBJ1-1; D remains ambiguous. Per the germline V gene, CDR1 is DFQATT and CDR2 is SNEGSKA (reference sequence). This CDR3 is built from 13 residues. V gave up 1 base and J gave up 1 base, with 7 bases separating them. The CDR3 bases are TGCAGTGCTAGAGTTTGGGGGAACACTGAAGCTTTCTTT. This sequence encodes CSARVWGNTEAFF.